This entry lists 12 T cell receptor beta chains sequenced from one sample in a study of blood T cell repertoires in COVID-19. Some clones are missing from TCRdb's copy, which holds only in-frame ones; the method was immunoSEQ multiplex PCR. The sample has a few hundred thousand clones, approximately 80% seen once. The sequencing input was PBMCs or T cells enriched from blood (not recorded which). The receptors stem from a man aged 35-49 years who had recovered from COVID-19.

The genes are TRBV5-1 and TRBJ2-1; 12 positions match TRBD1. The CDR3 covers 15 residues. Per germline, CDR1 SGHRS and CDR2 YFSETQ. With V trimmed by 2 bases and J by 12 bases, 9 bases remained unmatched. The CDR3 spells CASSLLPGQGALQFF. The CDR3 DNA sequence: TGCGCCAGCAGCTTACTTCCGGGACAGGGGGCACTGCAGTTCTTC.

DNA of the CDR3: TGTGCCGGAAGGACAGGGTCGGGCACTGAAGCTTTCTTT. As protein: CAGRTGSGTEAFF. V gene TRBV12-3 or TRBV12-4 combines with J gene TRBJ1-1; 8 nucleotides agree with TRBD1. The CDR3 spans 13 residues. V lost 11 bases and J lost 4; bases outside the gene matches: 9.

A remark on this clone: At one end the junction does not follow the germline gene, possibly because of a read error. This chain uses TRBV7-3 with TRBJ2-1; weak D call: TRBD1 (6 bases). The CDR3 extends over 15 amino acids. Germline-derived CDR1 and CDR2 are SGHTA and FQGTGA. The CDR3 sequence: CASSLTADSYNEQFF. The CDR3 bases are TGTGCCAGCAGTTTAACTGCGGACAGTTACAATGAGCAGTTCTTC.

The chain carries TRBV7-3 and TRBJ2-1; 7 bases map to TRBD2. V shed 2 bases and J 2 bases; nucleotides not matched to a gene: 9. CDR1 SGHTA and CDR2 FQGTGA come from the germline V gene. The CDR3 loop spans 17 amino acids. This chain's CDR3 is CASSLSRGTTTYNEQFF. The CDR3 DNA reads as TGTGCCAGCAGCTTATCTCGCGGGACTACTACCTACAATGAGCAGTTCTTC.

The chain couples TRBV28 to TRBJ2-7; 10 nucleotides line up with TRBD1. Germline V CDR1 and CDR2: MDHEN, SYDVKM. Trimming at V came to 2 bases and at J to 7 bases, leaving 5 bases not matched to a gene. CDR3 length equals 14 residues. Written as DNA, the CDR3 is TGTGCCAGCAGTTTAGGAGACAGGGGGCGGGAGCAGTACTTC. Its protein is CASSLGDRGREQYF.

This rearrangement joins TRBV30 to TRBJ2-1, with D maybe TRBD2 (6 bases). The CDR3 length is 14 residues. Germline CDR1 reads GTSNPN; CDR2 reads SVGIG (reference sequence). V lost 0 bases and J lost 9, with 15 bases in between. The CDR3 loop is CAWSVLAGSREQFF. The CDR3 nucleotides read TGTGCCTGGAGTGTACTCGCGGGATCACGTGAGCAGTTCTTC.

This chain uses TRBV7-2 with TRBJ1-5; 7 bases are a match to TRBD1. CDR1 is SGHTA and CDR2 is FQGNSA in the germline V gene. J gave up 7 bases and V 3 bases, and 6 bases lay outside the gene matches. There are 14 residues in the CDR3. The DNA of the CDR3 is TGTGCCAGCAGCTTGACAGGGACGGGACAGCCCCAGCATTTT. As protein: CASSLTGTGQPQHF.

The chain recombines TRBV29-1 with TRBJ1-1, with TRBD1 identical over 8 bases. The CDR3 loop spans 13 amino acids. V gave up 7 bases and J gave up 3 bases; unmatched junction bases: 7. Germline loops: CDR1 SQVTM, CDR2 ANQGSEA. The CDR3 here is CSAGQGGDTEAFF. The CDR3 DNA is TGCAGCGCTGGACAGGGTGGTGACACTGAAGCTTTCTTT. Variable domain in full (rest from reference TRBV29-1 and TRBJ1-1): SAVISQKPSRDICQRGTSLTIQCQVDSQVTMMFWYRQQPGQSLTLIATANQGSEATYESGFVIDKFPISRPNLTFSTLTVSNMSPEDSSIYLCSAGQGGDTEAFFGQGTRLTVV.

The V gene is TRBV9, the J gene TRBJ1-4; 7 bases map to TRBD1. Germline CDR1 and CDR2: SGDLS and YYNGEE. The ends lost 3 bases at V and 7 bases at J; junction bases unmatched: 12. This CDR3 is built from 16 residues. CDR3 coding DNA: TGTGCCAGCAGCGCTCCCCGAGGGGGCGGGATTGAAAAACTGTTTTTT. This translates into CASSAPRGGGIEKLFF.

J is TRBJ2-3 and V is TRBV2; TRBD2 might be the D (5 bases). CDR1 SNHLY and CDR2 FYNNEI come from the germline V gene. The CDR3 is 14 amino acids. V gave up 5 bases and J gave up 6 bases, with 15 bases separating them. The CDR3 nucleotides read TGTGCCAGCAGTCCGGACTTAAAGGCGGATACGCAGTATTTT. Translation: CASSPDLKADTQYF.

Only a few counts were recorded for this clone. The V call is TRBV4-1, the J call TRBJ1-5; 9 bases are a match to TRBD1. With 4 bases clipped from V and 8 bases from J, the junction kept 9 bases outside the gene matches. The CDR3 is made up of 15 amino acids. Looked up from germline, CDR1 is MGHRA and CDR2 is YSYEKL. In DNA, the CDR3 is TGCGCCAGCAGCCTCCGGACAGGGGTCGATGAGCCCCAGCATTTT. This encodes CASSLRTGVDEPQHF.

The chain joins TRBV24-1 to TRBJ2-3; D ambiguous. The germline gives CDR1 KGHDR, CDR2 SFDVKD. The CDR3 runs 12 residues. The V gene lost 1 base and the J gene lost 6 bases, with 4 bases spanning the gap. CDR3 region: CATSDFYDTQYF. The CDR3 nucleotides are TGTGCCACCAGTGATTTCTACGATACGCAGTATTTT.